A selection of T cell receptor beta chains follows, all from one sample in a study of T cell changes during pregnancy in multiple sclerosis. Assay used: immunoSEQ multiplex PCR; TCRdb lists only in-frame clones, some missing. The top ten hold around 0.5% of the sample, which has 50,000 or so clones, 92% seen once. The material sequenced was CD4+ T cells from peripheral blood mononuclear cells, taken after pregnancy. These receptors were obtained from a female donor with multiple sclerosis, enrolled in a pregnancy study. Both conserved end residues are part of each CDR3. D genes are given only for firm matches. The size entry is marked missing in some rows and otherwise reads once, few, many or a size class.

TGTGCCAGCAACGACAGGGGCTACGAGCAGTACTTC,CASNDRGYEQYF,TRBJ2-7,TRBV7-2,.,TRBD1
TGTGCCAGCAGCCTCGGGGGAACTACTGGAAACACCATATATTTT,CASSLGGTTGNTIYF,TRBJ1-3,TRBV2,.,.
TGTGCCAGCAATCCTACAGGATACTACGAGCAGTACTTC,CASNPTGYYEQYF,TRBJ2-7,TRBV28,few,.
TGTGCCATCAGCCAAACAGAAAGCTCCTACAATGAGCAGTTCTTC,CAISQTESSYNEQFF,TRBJ2-1,TRBV10-3,.,.
TGCAGCGTGAAACTACCGGGACAGATGACCGGGGAGCTGTTTTTT,CSVKLPGQMTGELFF,TRBJ2-2,TRBV29-1,.,TRBD1
TGTGCCAGCAGCCGACAGGGGGCGTTGGGGCAGTATTTT,CASSRQGALGQYF,TRBJ2-3,TRBV5-4,once,TRBD1
TGTGCCAGCAGGTCGGAGAGCTCTGGGGCCAACGTCCTGACTTTC,CASRSESSGANVLTF,TRBJ2-6,TRBV7-3,.,.
TGTGCCAGTATTTATACTCGGGGATCCTCTGGAAACACCATATATTTT,CASIYTRGSSGNTIYF,TRBJ1-3,TRBV19,.,.
TGTGCCAGCAGCTTGGGACTAGCGGGAGGGGGTAACAATGAGCAGTTCTTC,CASSLGLAGGGNNEQFF,TRBJ2-1,TRBV11-3,.,TRBD2
TGTGCCAGCAGTTGGGGGCGGCTTGGGGCTAATGAAAAACTGTTTTTT,CASSWGRLGANEKLFF,TRBJ1-4,TRBV6-5,.,.
TGTGCCAGCAGCTTACAGGGGCGAACTGAAGCTTTCTTT,CASSLQGRTEAFF,TRBJ1-1,TRBV11-3,.,.
TGCGCCAGCAGCCCTACAGGGAATCAGCCCCAGCATTTT,CASSPTGNQPQHF,TRBJ1-5,TRBV5-1,.,.
TGCGCCAGCAGCCCCCGACTAGCGGGAAAGTACAATGAGCAGTTCTTC,CASSPRLAGKYNEQFF,TRBJ2-1,TRBV5-1,.,TRBD2
TGTGCCATCAGTGATAGGGGATCAGCGTATGGCTACACCTTC,CAISDRGSAYGYTF,TRBJ1-2,TRBV10-3,.,.
TGTGCCAGCTCACCGACAGGGGTGAATGGTGGCTACACCTTC,CASSPTGVNGGYTF,TRBJ1-2,TRBV18,.,TRBD1
TGTGCCAGCAGCCTACTTACCCCGGGAGGGGAGCTGTTTTTT,CASSLLTPGGELFF,TRBJ2-2,TRBV7-3,.,.
TGTGCCAGCAGCTTGGATTTGAGCAACTCTGGAAACACCATATATTTT,CASSLDLSNSGNTIYF,TRBJ1-3,TRBV5-6,.,.
TGCGCCAGCAGCTCAGGGTGGATTAATGAAAAACTGTTTTTT,CASSSGWINEKLFF,TRBJ1-4,TRBV5-1,.,.
TGTGCCAGCAGTGAGATAGCGGGAGAGGAGACCCAGTACTTC,CASSEIAGEETQYF,TRBJ2-5,TRBV25-1,.,TRBD2
TGTGCCAGCAGCTTGGAGGCAGGGAGGGAGCAGTACTTC,CASSLEAGREQYF,TRBJ2-7,TRBV5-4,.,.
TGTGCCAGCTCCCCCACCCCAACAGGGGACACTGAAGCTTTCTTT,CASSPTPTGDTEAFF,TRBJ1-1,TRBV18,.,TRBD1
TGTGCCAGCAGTTTGATAGGGGGCGCAAGTCGGAATGAGCAGTTCTTC,CASSLIGGASRNEQFF,TRBJ2-1,TRBV28,.,TRBD1
TGTGCCAGCAGTTTTGTAGGGGAAGAGTACTTC,CASSFVGEEYF,TRBJ2-7,TRBV25-1,.,.
TGTGCCAGCAGTTCCGGGACAGGGTCTTTAGGGGCCAACGTCCTGACTTTC,CASSSGTGSLGANVLTF,TRBJ2-6,TRBV7-8,once,TRBD1
TGTGCCAGCACCCTCCCGTCCAGGGGCCGGGTCTCCTACGAGCAGTACTTC,CASTLPSRGRVSYEQYF,TRBJ2-7,TRBV28,.,.
TGTGCCAGCAGTATGGGCAGGGCTCGAGGCTACACCTTC,CASSMGRARGYTF,TRBJ1-2,TRBV28,.,.
TGTGCCAGCCGGTTGGCCGCAGGCCAAGAGACCCAGTACTTC,CASRLAAGQETQYF,TRBJ2-5,TRBV7-2,.,.
TGTGCCAGCTCAGGACTGAACAACAAGAACACCGGGGAGCTGTTTTTT,CASSGLNNKNTGELFF,TRBJ2-2,TRBV18,.,.
TGTGCCAGCAGCGGCAACAGGACAGGGGGAAACGGCTACACCTTC,CASSGNRTGGNGYTF,TRBJ1-2,TRBV9,.,TRBD1